This T cell receptor beta chain came from a study of T-cell reconstitution after alpha-beta-depleted transplantation in children. Study-wide results and limits: Recipient T cells and thymic progenitors that survived were the source of the high TCRbeta diversity seen at day 60 in some patients.

This clonotype was counted many times. Its cognate antigen is unknown. Trimming at V came to 4 bases and at J to 7 bases, leaving 8 bases not matched to a gene. The CDR3 is made up of 14 amino acids. CDR1 SGHDT and CDR2 YYEEEE come from the germline V gene. Library preparation (for TCRbeta) was performed with unique molecular identifiers. TCRdb ran MiXCR on the PCR reads and lists one entry per CDR3 protein. The sample contains about 16,000 distinct CDR3 sequences, approximately 5.1% of which appear only once. The receptor was isolated from a boy younger than 18 with acute lymphoblastic leukemia, due to receive a stem cell transplant. The material was PBMCs, obtained before TCRalphabeta/CD19-depleted stem cell transplant. This chain uses TRBV5-6 with TRBJ1-5, with 7 positions matching TRBD1. This chain's CDR3 is CASSVLQGIQPQHF. DNA for the CDR3: TGTGCCAGCAGCGTCCTACAGGGGATCCAGCCCCAGCATTTT.